Below are 6 T cell receptor beta chains sequenced from a single sample in a study of T cells in localized non-small cell lung cancer. Assay used: immunoSEQ multiplex PCR; TCRdb lists only in-frame clones, some missing. The repertoire holds tens of thousands of clones, with approximately 90% as singletons. This specimen consisted of peripheral blood mononuclear cells, obtained before any cancer treatment. The source is a male donor at least 60 years old with stage II lung adenocarcinoma.

V is TRBV27 and J is TRBJ1-2, with 7 bases lining up with TRBD1. Trimming at V came to 3 bases and at J to 4 bases, leaving 2 bases not matched to a gene. Per germline, CDR1 MNHEY and CDR2 SMNVEV (reference sequence). The CDR3 length is 13 residues. DNA for the CDR3: TGTGCCAGCAGTTTCGGACAGGCCTATGGCTACACCTTC. Translating gives CASSFGQAYGYTF.

V and J are TRBV5-1 and TRBJ2-7, with D possibly being TRBD1 or TRBD2 (5 bases each). With the DNA end fitting TRBJ2-1 better, the J assignment may be wrong. Germline V gene sequence: CDR1 SGHRS, CDR2 YFSETQ. CDR3 length: 15 amino acids. Written as DNA, the CDR3 is TGCGCCAGCAGCAGGGACGGTAGCTCCTACAATGAGCAGTTCTTC. Translating it yields CASSRDGSSYNEQFF.

This clone has just one count. V usage is TRBV18 and J usage is TRBJ1-1; 9 bases match TRBD1. The CDR3 runs 14 residues. V dropped 3 bases and J dropped 11; count of bases not matched to a gene: 10. Per the germline V gene, CDR1 is KGHSH and CDR2 is LQKENI. For the CDR3, the DNA is TGTGCCAGCTCACCTTTAGGGACAGGGTCCGAGGCTTTCTTT. Translating it yields CASSPLGTGSEAFF. The variable domain in full, with the rest retrieved from reference TRBV18 and TRBJ1-1, is NAGVMQNPRHLVRRRGQEARLRCSPMKGHSHVYWYRQLPEEGLKFMVYLQKENIIDESGMPKERFSAEFPKEGPSILRIQQVVRGDSAAYFCASSPLGTGSEAFFGQGTRLTVV.

The chain combines TRBV5-1 with TRBJ1-1; possibly TRBD1 for D (6 bases). CDR1 is SGHRS, CDR2 YFSETQ, per germline. The CDR3 spans 14 residues. Trimming took off 0 bases at V and 2 bases at J, with 8 bases between the two ends. CDR3 protein: CASSLVRGNTEAFF. The CDR3 DNA follows: TGCGCCAGCAGCTTGGTCAGGGGCAACACTGAAGCTTTCTTT.

The rearrangement uses TRBV5-6 and TRBJ2-3; D gene ambiguous. Looked up from germline, CDR1 is SGHDT and CDR2 is YYEEEE. The germline V and J ends were trimmed by 6 bases and 5 bases, with 19 bases remaining between them. This CDR3 is built from 15 residues. CDR3 residues: CASTLVRRVEDTQYF. Here the CDR3 DNA reads TGTGCCAGCACGCTAGTAAGAAGGGTGGAAGATACGCAGTATTTT.

Regarding this clone: At the DNA level, this CDR3 is encoded by other sequences in the same sample as well. The rearrangement joins TRBV27 to TRBJ2-5, with 8 bases matching TRBD2. Per the germline V gene, CDR1 is MNHEY and CDR2 is SMNVEV (reference sequence). Losses at the gene ends were 0 bases for V and 5 bases for J; bases not matched to a gene: 8. The CDR3 has 16 amino acids. The CDR3 is CASSLSAAGGGETQYF. In DNA form, the CDR3 reads TGTGCCAGCAGTTTATCGGCGGCGGGAGGCGGGGAGACCCAGTACTTC.